The 21 T cell receptor beta chains reported below all come from one sample, sequenced in a study of shared clonotypes between healthy human individuals. TCRdb's copy holds only in-frame clones and misses some; the assay was immunoSEQ multiplex PCR. Of 2 million to 2.5 million clones in the sample, approximately 96% are singletons; the top ten hold more than 0.1%. Sequencing input: naive CD4+ T cells sorted from blood. Subset reported: CD45RA+ positively selected. These receptors were collected from a young man in good health.

This chain joins TRBV11-2 and TRBJ2-7; 10 positions agree with TRBD1. Trimming took 1 base from V and 2 from J; bases not matched to a gene: 11. Germline assignment: CDR1 SGHAT and CDR2 FQNNGV. This CDR3 comprises 18 residues. The CDR3 bases are TGTGCCAGCAGCTTAGTTGGGACAGGGGCCCCGGGCCCCTACGAGCAGTACTTC. This translates into CASSLVGTGAPGPYEQYF. The full variable domain, its missing parts supplied by reference TRBV11-2 and TRBJ2-7, is EAGVAQSPRYKIIEKRQSVAFWCNPISGHATLYWYQQILGQGPKLLIQFQNNGVVDDSQLPKDRFSAERLKGVDSTLKIQPAKLEDSAVYLCASSLVGTGAPGPYEQYFGPGTRLTVT.

The rearrangement uses TRBV6-9 and TRBJ2-2; D is perhaps TRBD1 (6 bases). This CDR3 has 17 amino acids. Germline values: CDR1 MNHGY, CDR2 SVAAGI. With 1 base removed from V and 6 bases from J, the gap between germline ends came to 18 bases. CDR3 residues: CASSYWRARDIPGELFF. Here the CDR3 DNA reads TGTGCCAGCAGTTATTGGCGGGCCCGGGACATCCCCGGGGAGCTGTTTTTT.

The rearrangement links TRBV7-9 to TRBJ1-4; D call uncertain. Germline V gene data show CDR1 as SEHNR and CDR2 as FQNEAQ (reference sequence). The CDR3 totals 14 residues. Trimming stripped 4 bases from V and 0 bases from J, with 6 bases between. The CDR3 bases are TGTGCCAGCAGCTACAGCTCAACTAATGAAAAACTGTTTTTT. Residues: CASSYSSTNEKLFF.

The V and J genes are TRBV7-9 and TRBJ1-2; 7 nucleotides match TRBD1. The CDR3 is made up of 15 amino acids. Germline V gene lookup returns CDR1 SEHNR and CDR2 FQNEAQ (reference sequence). V was clipped by 0 bases and J by 8 bases; unmatched bases: 9. As DNA, the CDR3 is TGTGCCAGCAGCTTAGCAGGACAGGAGAGTGAGGGCTACACCTTC. This encodes CASSLAGQESEGYTF.

V and J are TRBV5-1 and TRBJ2-2; weak D call: TRBD1 (5 bases). V was trimmed by 6 bases and J by 1 base, leaving 10 bases between them. This CDR3 is built from 14 residues. CDR1 and CDR2 from the germline V gene are SGHRS and YFSETQ. The CDR3 DNA reads TGCGCCAGCACCCTGACAGTGAACACCGGGGAGCTGTTTTTT. This sequence encodes CASTLTVNTGELFF.

V gene TRBV6-1 combines with J gene TRBJ1-3; maybe TRBD1 (6 bases). V was shortened by 6 bases and J by 6 bases, with 15 bases between the two germline ends. Germline CDR1 reads MNHNS; CDR2 reads SASEGT. This CDR3 contains 14 residues. CDR3 in DNA: TGTGCCAGCAGGGATACAGGGACTGAAAACACCATATATTTT. Its translation: CASRDTGTENTIYF.

The chain joins TRBV7-2 to TRBJ2-5, with D tentatively TRBD1 (5 bases). CDR3 length: 15 amino acids. V was trimmed by 3 bases and J by 3 bases, leaving 14 bases between them. Looked up from germline, CDR1 is SGHTA and CDR2 is FQGNSA. The CDR3 coding sequence is TGTGCCAGCAGCTTTATGGGGATGGACAAAGAGACCCAGTACTTC. It specifies CASSFMGMDKETQYF.

The V call is TRBV6-1, the J call TRBJ2-7; a possible D gene is TRBD2 (5 bases). The CDR3 is made up of 12 amino acids. Between the trimmed V and J ends, which lost 7 bases and 5 bases, there was a span of 12 bases. Germline CDR1 is MNHNS and CDR2 is SASEGT. The CDR3 region is CASNPGINEQYF. CDR3 nucleotides: TGTGCCAGCAATCCGGGGATAAACGAGCAGTACTTC.

V usage is TRBV9 and J usage is TRBJ1-3, with TRBD1 matching 8 bases. There are 18 residues in the CDR3. Germline V gives CDR1 SGDLS, CDR2 YYNGEE. The ends lost 2 bases at V and 0 bases at J; junction bases unmatched: 10. CDR3 sequence (DNA): TGTGCCAGCAGCGTTACGTGGACAGGGCCCTTCTCTGGAAACACCATATATTTT. Translating it yields CASSVTWTGPFSGNTIYF.

The chain recombines TRBV28 with TRBJ1-6, with a possible D match to TRBD1 (5 bases). Trimming took 2 bases from V and 6 from J, leaving 8 bases between them. This CDR3 is 14 amino acids long. From germline, CDR1 is MDHEN and CDR2 SYDVKM. This CDR3 reads CASSLGGGNSPLHF. Here the CDR3 DNA reads TGTGCCAGCAGTTTAGGGGGTGGTAATTCACCCCTCCACTTT.

The genes are TRBV27 and TRBJ2-7, with TRBD2 matching 7 bases. The CDR3 spans 21 residues. Germline CDR1 reads MNHEY; CDR2 reads SMNVEV (reference sequence). J was trimmed by 4 bases and V by 1 base; bases with no gene match: 25. The DNA for the CDR3 is TGTGCCAGCAGTTTATTTGTTCTGGGGGGGAGGAGAGGACTAGAGATATACGAGCAGTACTTC. This translates into CASSLFVLGGRRGLEIYEQYF.

The V gene is TRBV15, the J gene TRBJ2-1; 7 bases are a match to TRBD1. In germline, CDR1 is LNHNV, CDR2 YYDKDF (reference sequence). This CDR3 is built from 17 residues. Trimming removed 5 bases from V and 0 bases from J; junction bases left unmatched: 10. The CDR3 DNA is TGTGCCACCAGCCGAGGGGGCGCCGGGCTCTCCTACAATGAGCAGTTCTTC. It is translated as CATSRGGAGLSYNEQFF.

This chain connects TRBV7-9 to TRBJ2-2; D is perhaps TRBD2 (6 bases). Germline V gene lookup returns CDR1 SEHNR and CDR2 FQNEAQ (reference sequence). The CDR3 spans 16 residues. V was pared by 1 base and J by 5 bases, with 14 bases between. The CDR3 spells CASSLEGTRDTGELFF. DNA of the CDR3: TGTGCCAGCAGCTTAGAGGGAACGCGGGATACCGGGGAGCTGTTTTTT.

This chain links TRBV28 with TRBJ2-7; 10 bases are a match to TRBD2. The CDR3 contains 18 residues. Germline CDR1 and CDR2: MDHEN and SYDVKM. Trimming at V came to 4 bases and at J to 9 bases, leaving 21 bases not matched to a gene. The CDR3 loop reads CASSSTGGGAGGALGQYF. CDR3 DNA: TGTGCCAGCAGTTCAACGGGGGGCGGAGCGGGAGGGGCCCTCGGGCAGTACTTC.

This chain uses TRBV7-9 with TRBJ2-7; TRBD1 agrees at 7 bases. The V and J ends lost 5 bases and 6 bases, in that order; junction bases with no gene match: 13. Germline CDR1 reads SEHNR; CDR2 reads FQNEAQ (reference sequence). The CDR3 contains 15 residues. The CDR3 sequence: CASSETGTVSPEQYF. The CDR3 DNA follows: TGTGCCAGCAGCGAAACCGGGACAGTTTCGCCCGAGCAGTACTTC.

The V and J genes are TRBV9 and TRBJ2-3; 9 bases are shared with TRBD2. CDR3 length: 15 residues. The germline V gene has CDR1 SGDLS and CDR2 YYNGEE. The J segment lost 1 base and the V segment lost 4 bases, leaving 4 bases of the junction unmatched. As DNA, the CDR3 is TGTGCCAGCAGCTCCTCTAGCGGGGGCACAGATACGCAGTATTTT. Its protein is CASSSSSGGTDTQYF.

The rearrangement joins TRBV9 to TRBJ2-5, with D possibly being TRBD1 or TRBD2 (6 bases each). This CDR3 comprises 14 residues. CDR1 is SGDLS and CDR2 is YYNGEE in the germline V gene. V was cut by 3 bases and J by 4 bases, with 13 bases left in between. Here the CDR3 reads CASSAGAGSETQYF. For the CDR3, the DNA is TGTGCCAGCAGCGCGGGGGCGGGGTCAGAGACCCAGTACTTC.

To note about this clone: This CDR3 is also generated by other DNA sequences in the sample. This chain uses TRBV10-1 with TRBJ1-1; D may be TRBD1 (6 bases). Germline CDR1 and CDR2: WNHNN and SYGVQD (reference sequence). The germline V and J ends were trimmed by 6 bases and 2 bases, with 10 bases remaining between them. The CDR3 totals 13 residues. The CDR3 loop is CASRRTANTEAFF. In DNA form, the CDR3 reads TGCGCCAGCAGGCGGACAGCAAACACTGAAGCTTTCTTT.

The V gene is TRBV29-1, the J gene TRBJ2-7; TRBD2 agrees at 10 bases. V lost 6 bases, J lost 0 bases, and 14 bases stayed unmatched. Germline V gives CDR1 SQVTM, CDR2 ANQGSEA. The CDR3 is 17 residues long. The CDR3 DNA reads as TGCAGCGTCCGGACTAGCGGACGATTAACTTCCTCCTACGAGCAGTACTTC. It translates to CSVRTSGRLTSSYEQYF.

The V gene is TRBV5-1, the J gene TRBJ2-3; D unresolved. With 1 base removed from V and 0 bases from J, the gap between germline ends came to 12 bases. The V gene's germline CDR1 is SGHRS and CDR2 YFSETQ. The length of the CDR3 is 16 residues. In DNA, the CDR3 is TGCGCCAGCAGCTTGTCTGGTCAGCCAAGCACAGATACGCAGTATTTT. The encoded protein is CASSLSGQPSTDTQYF.

The chain recombines TRBV29-1 with TRBJ2-7; TRBD1 or TRBD2 may be the D gene (6 bases each). Germline CDR1 and CDR2: SQVTM and ANQGSEA. V was clipped by 6 bases and J by 5 bases, with 20 bases between them. The length of the CDR3 is 14 residues. The CDR3 nucleotides read TGCAGCGTGGGCATCGGGGGCAGTATAAACGAGCAGTACTTC. This gives the protein CSVGIGGSINEQYF.